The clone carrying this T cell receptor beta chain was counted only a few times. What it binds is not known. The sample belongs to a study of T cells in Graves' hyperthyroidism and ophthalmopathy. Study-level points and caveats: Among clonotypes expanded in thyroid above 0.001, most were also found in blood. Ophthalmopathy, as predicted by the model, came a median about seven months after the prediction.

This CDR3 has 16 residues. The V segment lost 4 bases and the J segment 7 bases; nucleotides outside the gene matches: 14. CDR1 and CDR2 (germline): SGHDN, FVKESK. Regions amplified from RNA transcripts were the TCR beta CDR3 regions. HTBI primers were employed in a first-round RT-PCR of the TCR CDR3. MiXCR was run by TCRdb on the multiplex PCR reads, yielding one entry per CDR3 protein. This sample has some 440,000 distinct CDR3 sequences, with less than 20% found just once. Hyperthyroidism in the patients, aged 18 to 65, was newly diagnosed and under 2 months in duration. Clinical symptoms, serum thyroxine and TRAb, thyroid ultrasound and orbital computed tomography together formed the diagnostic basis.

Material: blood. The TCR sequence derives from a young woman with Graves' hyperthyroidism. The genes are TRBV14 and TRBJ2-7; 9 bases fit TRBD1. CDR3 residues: CASSRRPGQGSREQYF. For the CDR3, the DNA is TGTGCCAGCAGCCGGAGACCGGGACAGGGCTCGCGGGAGCAGTACTTC.